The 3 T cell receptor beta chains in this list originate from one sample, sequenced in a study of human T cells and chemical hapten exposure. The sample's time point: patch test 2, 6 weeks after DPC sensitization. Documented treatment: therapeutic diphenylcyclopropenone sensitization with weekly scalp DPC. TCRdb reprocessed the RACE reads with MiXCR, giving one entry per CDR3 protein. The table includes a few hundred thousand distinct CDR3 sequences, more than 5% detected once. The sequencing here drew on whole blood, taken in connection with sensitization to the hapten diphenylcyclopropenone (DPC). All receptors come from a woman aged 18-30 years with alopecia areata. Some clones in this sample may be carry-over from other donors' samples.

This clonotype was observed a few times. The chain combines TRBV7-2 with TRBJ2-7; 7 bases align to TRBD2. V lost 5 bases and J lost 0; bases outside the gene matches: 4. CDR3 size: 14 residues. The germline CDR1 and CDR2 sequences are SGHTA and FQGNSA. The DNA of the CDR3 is TGTGCCAGCAGCCCCCTAGCGGACTCCTACGAGCAGTACTTC. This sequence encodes CASSPLADSYEQYF.

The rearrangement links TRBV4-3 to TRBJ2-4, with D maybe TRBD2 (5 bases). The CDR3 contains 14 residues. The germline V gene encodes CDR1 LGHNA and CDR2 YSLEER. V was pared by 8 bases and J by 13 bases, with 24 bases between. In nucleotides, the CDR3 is TGCGCCAGCGCCCCCTCCCCGGGAACGGGATTCCAGTACTTC. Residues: CASAPSPGTGFQYF.

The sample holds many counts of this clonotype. The CDR3 protein is CASSQDNKSSKLFF. CDR3 nucleotide sequence: TGTGCCAGCAGCCAAGATAACAAATCCTCCAAACTGTTTTTT. The chain recombines TRBV4-2 with TRBJ1-4; D gene unclear. This CDR3 has 14 residues. In germline, CDR1 is LGHNA, CDR2 YNFKEQ. V was trimmed by 0 bases and J by 11 bases, leaving 13 bases between them.